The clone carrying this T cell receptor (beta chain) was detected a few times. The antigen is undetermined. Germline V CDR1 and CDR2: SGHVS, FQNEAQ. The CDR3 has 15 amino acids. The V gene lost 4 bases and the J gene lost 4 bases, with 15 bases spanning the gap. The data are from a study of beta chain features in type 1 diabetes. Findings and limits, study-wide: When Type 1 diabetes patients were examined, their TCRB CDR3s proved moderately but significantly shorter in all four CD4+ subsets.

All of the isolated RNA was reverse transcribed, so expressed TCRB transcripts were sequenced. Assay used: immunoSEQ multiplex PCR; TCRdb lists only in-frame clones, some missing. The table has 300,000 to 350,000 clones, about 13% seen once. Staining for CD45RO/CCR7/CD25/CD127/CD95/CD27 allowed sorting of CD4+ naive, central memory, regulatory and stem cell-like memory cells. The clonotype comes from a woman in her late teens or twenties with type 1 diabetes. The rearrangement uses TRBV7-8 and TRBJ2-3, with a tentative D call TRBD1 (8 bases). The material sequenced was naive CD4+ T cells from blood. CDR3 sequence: CASSSRTGRADTQYF. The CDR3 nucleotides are TGTGCCAGCAGCTCCAGGACAGGGAGGGCAGATACGCAGTATTTT.